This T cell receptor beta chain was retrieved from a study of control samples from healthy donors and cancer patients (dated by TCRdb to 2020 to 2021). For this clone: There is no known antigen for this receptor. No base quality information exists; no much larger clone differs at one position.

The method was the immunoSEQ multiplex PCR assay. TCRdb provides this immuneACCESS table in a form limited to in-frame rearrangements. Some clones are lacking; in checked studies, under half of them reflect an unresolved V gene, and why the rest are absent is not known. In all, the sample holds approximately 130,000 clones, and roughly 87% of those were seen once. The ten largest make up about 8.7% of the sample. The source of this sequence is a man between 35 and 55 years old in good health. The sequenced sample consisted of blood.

CDR3 loop: CATSVRRGQGTDTQYF. The DNA is as follows: TGTGCCACCAGCGTCCGGCGGGGGCAGGGCACAGATACGCAGTATTTT. The chain is encoded by TRBV15 joined to TRBJ2-3, with a tentative D gene TRBD2 over 7 matching bases. V is cut by 5 bases and J by 1 base, and the space between the germline ends is 16 bases. From the cysteine through the phenylalanine, the CDR3 covers 16 amino acids. The entry retains the CDR3 DNA only, 48 bases that are in frame from base 1. The germline V gene (reference sequence) sets CDR1 to LNHNV and CDR2 to YYDKDF.